This T cell receptor (beta chain) was captured by sequencing in a study of T cells after yellow fever vaccination. J was trimmed by 2 bases and V by 5 bases; bases with no gene match: 11. Germline CDR1 and CDR2: SQVTM and ANQGSEA. There are 16 residues in the CDR3. TCRdb ran MiXCR on the 5' RACE reads and lists one entry per CDR3 protein. This table holds 510,000 or so distinct CDR3 sequences, roughly 21% found once. This clonotype has a handful of counts. The origin of this receptor is a man younger than 45 who received the YFV17D yellow fever vaccine. This specimen was PBMCs, taken 15 days after the yellow fever booster vaccination. The rearrangement uses TRBV29-1 and TRBJ2-3; 9 bases are shared with TRBD2. CDR3 residues: CSVTPRGRAHTDTQYF. In DNA, the CDR3 is TGCAGCGTTACCCCACGCGGGAGGGCCCACACAGATACGCAGTATTTT.